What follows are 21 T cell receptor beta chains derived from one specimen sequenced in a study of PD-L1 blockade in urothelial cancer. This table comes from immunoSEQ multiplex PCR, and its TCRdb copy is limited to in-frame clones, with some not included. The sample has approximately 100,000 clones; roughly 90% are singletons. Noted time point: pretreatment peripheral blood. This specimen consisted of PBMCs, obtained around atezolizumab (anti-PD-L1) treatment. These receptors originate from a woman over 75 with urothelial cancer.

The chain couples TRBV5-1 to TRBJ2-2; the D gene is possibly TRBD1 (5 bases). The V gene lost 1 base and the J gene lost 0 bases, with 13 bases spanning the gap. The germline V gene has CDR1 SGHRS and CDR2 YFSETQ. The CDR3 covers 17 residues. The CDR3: CASSLPLQVPNTGELFF. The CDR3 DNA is TGCGCCAGCAGCTTGCCCTTACAGGTTCCGAACACCGGGGAGCTGTTTTTT.

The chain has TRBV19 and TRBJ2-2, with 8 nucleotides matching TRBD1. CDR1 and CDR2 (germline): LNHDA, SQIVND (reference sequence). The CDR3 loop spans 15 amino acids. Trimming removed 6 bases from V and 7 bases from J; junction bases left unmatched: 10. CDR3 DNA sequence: TGTGCCAGTAGCCCAACAGGGGGGTCAGGCGGGGAGCTGTTTTTT. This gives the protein CASSPTGGSGGELFF.

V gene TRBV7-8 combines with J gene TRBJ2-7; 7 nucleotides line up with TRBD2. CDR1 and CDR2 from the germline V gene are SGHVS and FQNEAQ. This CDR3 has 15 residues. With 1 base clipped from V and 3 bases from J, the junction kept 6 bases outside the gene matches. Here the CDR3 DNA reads TGTGCCAGCAGCTTAGATGAGGGAGGGTTCTACGAGCAGTACTTC. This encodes CASSLDEGGFYEQYF.

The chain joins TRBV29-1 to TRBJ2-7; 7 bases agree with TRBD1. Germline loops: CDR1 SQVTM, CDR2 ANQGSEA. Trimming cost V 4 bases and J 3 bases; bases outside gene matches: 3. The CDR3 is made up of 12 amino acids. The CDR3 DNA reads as TGCAGCGTTGGACAGGGTGGCTACGAGCAGTACTTC. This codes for CSVGQGGYEQYF.

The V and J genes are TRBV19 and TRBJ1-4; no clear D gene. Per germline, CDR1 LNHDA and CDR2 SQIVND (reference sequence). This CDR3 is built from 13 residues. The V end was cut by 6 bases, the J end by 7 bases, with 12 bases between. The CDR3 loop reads CASSKRETEKLFF. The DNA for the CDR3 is TGTGCCAGTAGCAAGAGGGAGACTGAAAAACTGTTTTTT.

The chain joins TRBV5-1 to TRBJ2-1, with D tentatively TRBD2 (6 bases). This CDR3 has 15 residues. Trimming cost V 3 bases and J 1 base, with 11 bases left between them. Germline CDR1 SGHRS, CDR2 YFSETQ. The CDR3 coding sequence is TGCGCCAGCAGCTCGACGGGACTTTCCTACAATGAGCAGTTCTTC. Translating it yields CASSSTGLSYNEQFF.

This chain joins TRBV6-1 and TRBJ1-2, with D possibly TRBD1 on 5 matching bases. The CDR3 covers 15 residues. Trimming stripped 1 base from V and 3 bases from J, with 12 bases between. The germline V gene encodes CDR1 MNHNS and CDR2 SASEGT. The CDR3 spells CASSEGVGPDYGYTF. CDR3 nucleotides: TGTGCCAGCAGTGAAGGGGTGGGGCCGGACTATGGCTACACCTTC.

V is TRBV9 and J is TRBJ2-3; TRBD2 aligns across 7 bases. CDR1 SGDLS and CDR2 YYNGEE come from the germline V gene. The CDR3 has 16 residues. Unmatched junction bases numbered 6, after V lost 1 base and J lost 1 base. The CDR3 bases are TGTGCCAGCAGCGTATATGTGGGAGGGGGCACAGATACGCAGTATTTT. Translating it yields CASSVYVGGGTDTQYF.

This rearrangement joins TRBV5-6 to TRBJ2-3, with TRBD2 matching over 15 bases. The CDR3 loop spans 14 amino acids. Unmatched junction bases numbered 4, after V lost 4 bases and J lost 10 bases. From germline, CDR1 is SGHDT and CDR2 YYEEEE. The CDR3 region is CASSQGLAGGSQYF. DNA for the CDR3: TGTGCCAGCAGCCAGGGACTAGCGGGAGGTTCGCAGTATTTT.

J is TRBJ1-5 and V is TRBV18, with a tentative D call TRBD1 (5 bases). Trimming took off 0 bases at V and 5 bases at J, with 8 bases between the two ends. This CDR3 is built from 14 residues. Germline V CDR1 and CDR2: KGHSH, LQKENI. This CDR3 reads CASSPPGGDQPQHF. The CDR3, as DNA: TGTGCCAGCTCACCACCGGGAGGGGATCAGCCCCAGCATTTT.

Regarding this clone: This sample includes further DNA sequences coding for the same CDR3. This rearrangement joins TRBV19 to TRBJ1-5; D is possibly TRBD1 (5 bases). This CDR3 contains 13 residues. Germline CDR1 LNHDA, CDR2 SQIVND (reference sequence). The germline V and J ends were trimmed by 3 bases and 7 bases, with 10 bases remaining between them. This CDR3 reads CASSIQGSQPQHF. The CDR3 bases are TGTGCCAGTAGTATTCAGGGCTCCCAGCCCCAGCATTTT.

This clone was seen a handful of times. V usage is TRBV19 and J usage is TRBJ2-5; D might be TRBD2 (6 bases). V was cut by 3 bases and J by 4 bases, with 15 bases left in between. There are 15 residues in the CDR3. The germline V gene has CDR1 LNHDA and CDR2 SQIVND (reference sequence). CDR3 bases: TGTGCCAGTAGTATTTGGACTACCTCCGGAGAGACCCAGTACTTC. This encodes CASSIWTTSGETQYF.

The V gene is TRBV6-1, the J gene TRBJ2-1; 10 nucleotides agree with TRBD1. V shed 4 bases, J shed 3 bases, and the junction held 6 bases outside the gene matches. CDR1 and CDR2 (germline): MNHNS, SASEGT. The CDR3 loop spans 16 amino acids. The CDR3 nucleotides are TGTGCCAGCAGTGCGGGACAGGGGCGCTACTACAATGAGCAGTTCTTC. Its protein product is CASSAGQGRYYNEQFF.

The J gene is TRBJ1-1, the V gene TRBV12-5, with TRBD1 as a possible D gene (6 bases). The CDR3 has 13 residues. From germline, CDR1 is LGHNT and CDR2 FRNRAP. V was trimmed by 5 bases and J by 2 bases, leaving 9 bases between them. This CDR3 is CASGQQGNTEAFF. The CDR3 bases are TGTGCTAGTGGTCAACAGGGAAACACTGAAGCTTTCTTT.

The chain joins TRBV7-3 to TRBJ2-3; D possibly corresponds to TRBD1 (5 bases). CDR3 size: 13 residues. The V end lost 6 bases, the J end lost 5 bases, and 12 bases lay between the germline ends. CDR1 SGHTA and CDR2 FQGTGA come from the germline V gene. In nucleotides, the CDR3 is TGTGCCAGCAGGTCAGGGAATGAAGATACGCAGTATTTT. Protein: CASRSGNEDTQYF.

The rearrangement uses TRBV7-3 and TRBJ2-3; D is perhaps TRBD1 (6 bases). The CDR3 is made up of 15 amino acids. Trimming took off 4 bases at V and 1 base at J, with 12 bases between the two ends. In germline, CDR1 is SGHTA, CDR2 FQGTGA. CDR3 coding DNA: TGTGCCAGCAGCTCATGGGGGCGAGGCACAGATACGCAGTATTTT. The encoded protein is CASSSWGRGTDTQYF.

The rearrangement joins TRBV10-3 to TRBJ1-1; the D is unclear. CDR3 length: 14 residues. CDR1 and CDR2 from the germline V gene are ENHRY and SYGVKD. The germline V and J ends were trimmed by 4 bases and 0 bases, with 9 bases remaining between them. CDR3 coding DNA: TGTGCCATCAGTGTAAGTAGCCTGAACACTGAAGCTTTCTTT. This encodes CAISVSSLNTEAFF.

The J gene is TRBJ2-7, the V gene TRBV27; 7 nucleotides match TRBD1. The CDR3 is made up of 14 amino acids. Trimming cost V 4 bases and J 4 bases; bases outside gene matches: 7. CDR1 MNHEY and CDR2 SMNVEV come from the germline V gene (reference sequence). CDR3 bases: TGTGCCAGCAGTTACAGGGGTGTGAAGTACGAGCAGTACTTC. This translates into CASSYRGVKYEQYF.

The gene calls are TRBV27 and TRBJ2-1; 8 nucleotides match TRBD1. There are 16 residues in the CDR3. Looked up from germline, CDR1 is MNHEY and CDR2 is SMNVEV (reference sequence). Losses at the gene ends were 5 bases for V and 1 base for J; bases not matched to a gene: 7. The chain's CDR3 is CASSQDGQGSYNEQFF. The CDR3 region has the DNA TGTGCCAGCAGTCAAGATGGACAGGGATCCTACAATGAGCAGTTCTTC.

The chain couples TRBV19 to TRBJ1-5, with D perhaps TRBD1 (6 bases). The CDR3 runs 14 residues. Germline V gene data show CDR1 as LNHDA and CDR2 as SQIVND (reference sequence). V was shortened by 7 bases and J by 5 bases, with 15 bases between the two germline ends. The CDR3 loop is CASNPTGTDQPQHF. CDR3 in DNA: TGTGCCAGTAATCCTACAGGGACCGATCAGCCCCAGCATTTT.

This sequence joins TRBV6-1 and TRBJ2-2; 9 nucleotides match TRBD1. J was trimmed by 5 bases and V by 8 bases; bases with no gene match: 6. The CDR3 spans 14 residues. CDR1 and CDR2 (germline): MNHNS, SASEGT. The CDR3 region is CASSGQGGTGELFF. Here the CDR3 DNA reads TGTGCCAGCTCGGGACAGGGCGGAACCGGGGAGCTGTTTTTT.